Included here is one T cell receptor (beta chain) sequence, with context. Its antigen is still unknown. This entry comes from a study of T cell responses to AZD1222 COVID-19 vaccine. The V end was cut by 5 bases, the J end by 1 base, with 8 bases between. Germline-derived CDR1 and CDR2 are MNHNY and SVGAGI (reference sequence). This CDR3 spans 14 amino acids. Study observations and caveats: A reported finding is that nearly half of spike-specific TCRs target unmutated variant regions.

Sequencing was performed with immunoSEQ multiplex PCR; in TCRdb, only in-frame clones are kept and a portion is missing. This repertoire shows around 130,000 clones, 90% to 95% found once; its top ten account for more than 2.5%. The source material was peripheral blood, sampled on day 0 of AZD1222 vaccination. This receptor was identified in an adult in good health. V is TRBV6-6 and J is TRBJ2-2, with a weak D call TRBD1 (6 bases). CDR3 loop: CASSPDRNTGELFF. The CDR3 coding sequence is TGTGCCAGCAGTCCGGACAGGAACACCGGGGAGCTGTTTTTT.